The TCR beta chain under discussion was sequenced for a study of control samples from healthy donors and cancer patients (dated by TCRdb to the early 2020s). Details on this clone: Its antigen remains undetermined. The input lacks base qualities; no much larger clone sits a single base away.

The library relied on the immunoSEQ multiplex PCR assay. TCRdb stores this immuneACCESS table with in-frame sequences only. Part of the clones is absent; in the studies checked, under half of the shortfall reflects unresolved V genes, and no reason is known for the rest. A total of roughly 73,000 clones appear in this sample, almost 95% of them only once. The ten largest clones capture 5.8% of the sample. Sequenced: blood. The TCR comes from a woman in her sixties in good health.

The CDR3 corresponds to CASSLEVRYGYTF. The nucleotide sequence is TGTGCCAGCAGCTTAGAGGTCAGATATGGCTACACCTTC. The chain was built from TRBV7-9 and TRBJ1-2; the D segment cannot be called with confidence. The CDR3 runs 13 amino acids, cysteine and phenylalanine included. Here the CDR3 DNA is all that survives: 39 bases in frame from base 1. The CDR1 and CDR2 encoded by the germline V gene (reference sequence) are SEHNR and FQNEAQ. V is pared back by 1 base and J by 5 bases, with 8 bases lying between the germline termini.